The present T cell receptor beta chain was sequenced within a study of primary melanoma T cells and metastatic recurrence. Study information: Tumors were T2–T4 primary melanomas thicker than 1 mm.

The V gene end was trimmed by 5 bases and the J gene end by 4 bases; junction bases not matched to a gene: 7. The CDR3 loop spans 15 amino acids. Germline assignment: CDR1 SGHNT and CDR2 YENEEA. Study results and limitations: Suggested, not shown: primary melanomas can contain effective antitumor T cells. Tumor T-cell fraction reportedly predicted progression-free survival independently. Combined with tumor thickness, T-cell fraction reportedly beat other histopathological additions.

With regard to this clone: Its target is unknown.

The assay was immunoSEQ multiplex PCR, and TCRdb's table has in-frame clones only and misses some. This repertoire shows fewer than 350 clones, around 87% found once; its top ten account for 7.5% to 10%. The rearrangement joins TRBV11-3 to TRBJ2-1, with 8 bases that match TRBD1. The sequenced material came from melanoma tumor tissue. This clonotype was obtained from a human donor with melanoma. The CDR3 bases are TGTGCCAGCAGCCCCCTGGACAGGGTTTACAATGAGCAGTTCTTC. Translation gives CASSPLDRVYNEQFF.